These T cell receptor beta chains were read from a single sample in a study of PD-L1 blockade in urothelial cancer. Using immunoSEQ multiplex PCR, the repertoire was profiled, and TCRdb retains in-frame clones only, with some absent. The data contain just under 45,000 clones, 88% of them seen just once; the ten biggest clones take up around 14%. The sequencing used PBMCs, collected around atezolizumab (anti-PD-L1) treatment. The receptors here all came from an older woman with urothelial cancer. The CDR3 runs from the conserved cysteine through the conserved F or W. A D gene is named only where the DNA matches it firmly. For some rows the clone size is stated as once, few or many, or as a class when expanded; others skip it.

TRBD2,-,TRBJ2-7,TRBV7-2,TGTGCCAGCAGCCCGTCGGCCCCCGGGACTAGCGGTCCCTCCTACGAGCAGTACTTC,CASSPSAPGTSGPSYEQYF
TRBD2,-,TRBJ2-7,TRBV19,TGTGCCAGCAAGCCAGCGGGAGGAAATTACGAGCAGTACTTC,CASKPAGGNYEQYF
TRBD1,-,TRBJ2-1,TRBV9,TGTGCCAGCAGCGGAGAGGGACAGTCCAATGAGCAGTTCTTC,CASSGEGQSNEQFF
TRBD1,-,TRBJ2-1,TRBV9,TGTGCCAGCAGCGTTGGGACAGGAACAAGATTTAATGAGCAGTTCTTC,CASSVGTGTRFNEQFF
TRBD1,-,TRBJ2-4,TRBV5-6,TGTGCCAGCAGAGAGTACAGGGGAAAAAACATTCAGTACTTC,CASREYRGKNIQYF
TRBD2,-,TRBJ2-1,TRBV19,TGTGCCAGTAGTGGGGAACTAGCGATGGCGAGGAATGAGCAGTTCTTC,CASSGELAMARNEQFF
-,-,TRBJ2-1,TRBV15,TGTGCCACCAGCAGAGAGGTTCGTAGGGGCCATGAGCAGTTCTTC,CATSREVRRGHEQFF
TRBD1,-,TRBJ1-1,TRBV19,TGTGCCAGTAAACGGGACAGATCTCGCACTGAAGCTTTCTTT,CASKRDRSRTEAFF
TRBD1,-,TRBJ1-6,TRBV5-1,TGCGCCAGCAGCATAGGACAGGGAGGTGGTAATTCACCCCTCCACTTT,CASSIGQGGGNSPLHF
TRBD1,-,TRBJ2-5,TRBV4-1,TGCGCCAGCAGCCAAGTCTCACCTCCCCGGACAGGGGACTTACAAGAGACCCAGTACTTC,CASSQVSPPRTGDLQETQYF
TRBD1,-,TRBJ2-5,TRBV18,TGTGCCAGCTCACCGGACAGGTCCGGGACCCAGTACTTC,CASSPDRSGTQYF
-,-,TRBJ1-5,TRBV19,TGTGCCAGTAGTAGGTCGTCAGGGCAGCCCCAGCATTTT,CASSRSSGQPQHF
-,-,TRBJ1-2,TRBV4-3,TGCGCCAGCAGCCAAGCTCCAGGGGCCGGTGGCTACACCTTC,CASSQAPGAGGYTF
TRBD2,few,TRBJ2-7,TRBV27,TGTGCCAGCAGACCTACCATCTCTAGCGGGAGGTACGAGCAGTACTTC,CASRPTISSGRYEQYF
-,-,TRBJ2-7,TRBV4-3,TGCGCCAGCAGCCAAGATTTCAGGGGACCCTACGAGCAGTACTTC,CASSQDFRGPYEQYF
-,-,TRBJ1-2,TRBV6-5,TGTGCCAGCAGTTACTCTTACACGAACTATGGCTACACCTTC,CASSYSYTNYGYTF
TRBD2,once,TRBJ2-7,TRBV11-2,TGTGCCAGCAGCCCCCAGGTCCAGCGGGGGTTCTCCTACGAGCAGTACTTC,CASSPQVQRGFSYEQYF
TRBD1,-,TRBJ1-1,TRBV9,TGTGCCAGCAGCATTCTGGACAGGGACACTGAAGCTTTCTTT,CASSILDRDTEAFF
TRBD1,-,TRBJ2-5,TRBV27,TGTGCCAGCAGTTTCCGGGACAGGGGGGGGGAGACCCAGTACTTC,CASSFRDRGGETQYF
-,-,TRBJ2-3,TRBV10-1,TGCGCCAGCAGTGAGTGGGGGGAGACACTTCGGTTCACAGATACGCAGTATTTT,CASSEWGETLRFTDTQYF
-,-,TRBJ1-6,TRBV27,TGTGCCAGCAGTTTAAAGGGAGATTCACCCCTCCACTTT,CASSLKGDSPLHF
TRBD2,-,TRBJ2-7,TRBV6-6,TGTGCCAGCAGTTACCTAGCGGGAGGCTCCTACGAGCAGTACTTC,CASSYLAGGSYEQYF
TRBD2,-,TRBJ2-5,TRBV5-4,TGTGCCAGCAGCTTGACTAGCGGGGGGGCGGAGACCCAGTACTTC,CASSLTSGGAETQYF
-,-,TRBJ1-5,TRBV4-1,TGCGCCAGCAGCCAATCCAGACCCGGGTTGTTCAATCAGCCCCAGCATTTT,CASSQSRPGLFNQPQHF
TRBD2,-,TRBJ2-5,TRBV7-3,TGTGCCAGCAGCTTGCTCCCTAGCGGGGGAAAAGAGACCCAGTACTTC,CASSLLPSGGKETQYF
-,-,TRBJ2-7,TRBV28,TGTGCCAGCAGTGGGGACTCTTACTCCTACGAGCAGTACTTC,CASSGDSYSYEQYF
-,-,TRBJ1-2,TRBV16,TGTGCCAGCAGCCAATCTGCAGGGACTTTTTTTGGCTACACCTTC,CASSQSAGTFFGYTF
-,few,TRBJ1-1,TRBV7-9,TGTGCCAGCAGCTTGGACAGGAACACTGAAGCTTTCTTT,CASSLDRNTEAFF
TRBD1,-,TRBJ1-5,TRBV5-8,TGTGCCAGCAGCCTTGGACAGGGGAAAATCAATCAGCCCCAGCATTTT,CASSLGQGKINQPQHF
TRBD2,-,TRBJ2-7,TRBV2,TGTGCCAGCAGTGACGAGGCGGGGACTAGAGCATACGAGCAGTACTTC,CASSDEAGTRAYEQYF
-,-,TRBJ2-1,TRBV2,TGTGCCAGCAGTGAACAGATTGCGGGGAATGAGCAGTTCTTC,CASSEQIAGNEQFF
TRBD2,-,TRBJ2-1,TRBV2,TGTGCCAGCAGTGAGGTGGCTAGCGGGAGCCATGAGCAGTTCTTC,CASSEVASGSHEQFF
-,-,TRBJ1-2,TRBV10-3,TGTGCCATCAGTGAGTCGGTCGTCGGGGGGGCAATCTATGGCTACACCTTC,CAISESVVGGAIYGYTF
TRBD2,-,TRBJ2-7,TRBV7-8,TGTGCCAGCAGCCCACCCGTAGCGGGATATAGCTCCTACGAGCAGTACTTC,CASSPPVAGYSSYEQYF
-,-,TRBJ2-2,TRBV18,TGTGCCAGCTCACCACCGGTTAGCCTTTCCGCCGGGGAGCTGTTTTTT,CASSPPVSLSAGELFF
TRBD2,-,TRBJ2-1,TRBV2,TGTGCCAGCCCCCTCCGGACTAGCGGGGGCTCCTCCTACAATGAGCAGTTCTTC,CASPLRTSGGSSYNEQFF
-,-,TRBJ2-6,TRBV7-6,TGTGCCAGCAGCTTAGGGGACACCTTGACTGGGGCCAACGTCCTGACTTTC,CASSLGDTLTGANVLTF
TRBD1,-,TRBJ1-1,TRBV5-1,TGCGCCAGCAGCTTGGCCGGGACAGGGAACACTGAAGCTTTCTTT,CASSLAGTGNTEAFF
-,-,TRBJ2-7,TRBV10-1,TGCGCCAGCAGTGACAACAACGAGCAGTACTTC,CASSDNNEQYF
-,-,TRBJ1-2,TRBV20-1,TGCAGTGCTAGTACCGGGTCTGGCTACACCTTC,CSASTGSGYTF
-,-,TRBJ2-7,TRBV6-5,TGTGCCAGCAGCAGGGATGGGGTCGAGCAGTACTTC,CASSRDGVEQYF
TRBD1,-,TRBJ2-2,TRBV6-4,TGTGCCAGCAGCTTTGGGACAGGGTCACGCGGGGAGCTGTTTTTT,CASSFGTGSRGELFF
-,-,TRBJ1-5,TRBV18,TGTGCCAGCTCACCACAGGGACACCAAAATCAGCCCCAGCATTTT,CASSPQGHQNQPQHF
TRBD1,few,TRBJ2-7,TRBV5-1,TGCGCCAGCAGCTCTGGGACAGGGATCGAGCAGTACTTC,CASSSGTGIEQYF
-,-,TRBJ2-6,TRBV10-2,TGCGCCAGCATTATGCCAGGGAGGACCGGGGCCAACGTCCTGACTTTC,CASIMPGRTGANVLTF
TRBD2,-,TRBJ2-3,TRBV5-1,TGCGCCAGCAGCTTCATACCCGGGACTAGCGCACACACAGATACGCAGTATTTT,CASSFIPGTSAHTDTQYF
-,-,TRBJ1-2,TRBV28,TGTGCCAGCAGTCAAACAGGTTCGCTCGGCTACACCTTC,CASSQTGSLGYTF
TRBD1,-,TRBJ2-2,TRBV7-2,TGTGCCAGCAGCCAGGGACAGGGGGCCGTCGGGGAGCTGTTTTTT,CASSQGQGAVGELFF
-,-,TRBJ2-5,TRBV29-1,TGCAGCGTCTCGAGACAGACTCAAGAGACCCAGTACTTC,CSVSRQTQETQYF
-,few,TRBJ2-5,TRBV29-1,TGCAGCGTCCGAAGGGGGGGGGAGACCCAGTACTTC,CSVRRGGETQYF
-,few,TRBJ1-6,TRBV10-3,TGTGCCATCAGTGTACAGGGTTTACGATCACCCCTCCACTTT,CAISVQGLRSPLHF